The TCR beta chain described here comes from a study of cytomegalovirus exposure and HLA in healthy donors. Study findings and constraints: According to a later analysis, donors in an Asian-associated ancestry cluster reportedly had fewer N-insertions than the approximately 620-donor mean. Rarity marked most TCR sequences, yet some public TCRs occurred in many donors.

In the PCR, 60 Vbeta and 13 Jbeta primers were used. Clones were sequenced by immunoSEQ multiplex PCR, and TCRdb holds only the in-frame ones, with some missing. The sample has some 130,000 clones. The ends were cut back, 7 bases at V and 2 bases at J, with 11 bases in the middle. From germline, CDR1 is SNHLY and CDR2 FYNNEI. The CDR3 length is 13 residues. About this clone itself: No antigen is known for it.

This sequence joins TRBV2 and TRBJ1-2; no reliable D call. Sequencing was performed on PBMCs. The TCR sequence derives from a woman aged 40 to 50 in good health and CMV-seropositive. The CDR3 DNA follows: TGTGCCAGCACCGAGACTGGAAACTATGGCTACACCTTC. This sequence encodes CASTETGNYGYTF. The whole variable domain, remainder taken from reference TRBV2 and TRBJ1-2, is EPEVTQTPSHQVTQMGQEVILRCVPISNHLYFYWYRQILGQKVEFLVSFYNNEISEKSEIFDDQFSVERPDGSNFTLKIRSTKLEDSAMYFCASTETGNYGYTFGSGTRLTVV.